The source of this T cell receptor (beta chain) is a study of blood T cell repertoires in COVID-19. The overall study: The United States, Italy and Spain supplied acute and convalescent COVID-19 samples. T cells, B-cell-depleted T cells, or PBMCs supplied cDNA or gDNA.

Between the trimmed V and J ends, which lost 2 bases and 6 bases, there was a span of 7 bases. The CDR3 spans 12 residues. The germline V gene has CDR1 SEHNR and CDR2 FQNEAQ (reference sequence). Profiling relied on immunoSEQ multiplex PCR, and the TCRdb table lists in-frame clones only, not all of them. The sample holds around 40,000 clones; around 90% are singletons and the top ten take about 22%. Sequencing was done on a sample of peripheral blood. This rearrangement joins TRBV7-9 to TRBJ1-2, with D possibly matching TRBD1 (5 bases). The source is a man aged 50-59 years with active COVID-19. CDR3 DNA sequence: TGTGCCAGCAGCTTAAGGGGTCATGGCTACACCTTC. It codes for CASSLRGHGYTF.